This paragraph covers one T cell receptor (beta chain) sequence. What it recognizes is unknown. These data come from a study of shared clonotypes between healthy human individuals. Study-wide points: In having few donors, the study represented limited genetic and exposure-history diversity. A handful of donors shared about 4.8% of their naive CD4 clonotypes.

CD8 cells classed as naive were CD45RO-negative and positively selected for CCR7, excluding terminally differentiated effector memory CD45RA+ cells. Germline V gives CDR1 LNHDA, CDR2 SQIVND (reference sequence). V shed 7 bases and J 12 bases; nucleotides not matched to a gene: 14. The CDR3 spans 13 residues. How the authors handled the data: ImmunoSEQ output held junction-only sequences without quality scores, so filtering differed. The data were produced by immunoSEQ multiplex PCR, yet TCRdb's version contains in-frame clones alone and is incomplete. D and trimming were read from the DNA, whereas the V and J calls and clone size are those reported in that table. The sample holds hundreds of thousands of clones, around 95% seen once.

The sequence was obtained from a young woman in good health. Sequencing was performed on naive CD8+ T cells sorted from blood. The V and J genes are TRBV19 and TRBJ2-7; 8 bases line up with TRBD2. In nucleotides, the CDR3 is TGTGCCAGTACCAGTATCGGGGGGGGACCTTCGTACTTC. Its protein product is CASTSIGGGPSYF.